This entry concerns a single T cell receptor beta chain. The antigen remains unidentified. This entry belongs to a study of monozygotic twins with inflammatory bowel disease. The study's findings and limits: Discrimination among different T cell subtypes was not achievable.

The CDR3 is made up of 14 amino acids. Germline lookup yields CDR1 MDHEN and CDR2 SYDVKM. During cDNA synthesis, UMIs that each contained a 6-nucleotide sample barcode were added by means of template switching. TCRdb reworked the 5' RACE reads into one entry per CDR3 protein, no DNA. The sample table includes around 380,000 distinct CDR3 sequences. The receptor was derived from a human donor with ulcerative colitis or Crohn's disease, or a healthy co-twin of an affected twin (not recorded which). The V gene is TRBV28, the J gene TRBJ1-1; the TCRdb call, TRBD1, lacks DNA for checking. Material for sequencing was blood. CDR3 in amino acids: CASSPHVTNTEAFF.